One TCR beta chain is described in this entry. This clone was recorded once. Its antigen remains undetermined. No base quality information exists; no much larger clone differs at one position. The cohort was made up of 666 healthy bone marrow donors. Cohort members were all nominally healthy when sampled, although unrecorded immune exposures were likely present. The donor tested CMV seropositive and was one of the 289 seropositive cohort members. A peripheral blood sample was collected from each donor, and TCR beta sequencing was performed on peripheral blood mononuclear cells. Genomic DNA extraction from the blood cell samples was performed with the Qiagen DNeasy Blood Extraction Kit. The record originates from a study of cytomegalovirus exposure and HLA in healthy donors (dated by TCRdb to about 2017). Regarding the study in general: According to an earlier analysis of a few hundred of the donors, some 180 million T cells yielded roughly 110 million unique TCR beta sequences and about 300 Gb of sequence data. Approximately 310 gigabases of sequencing data and roughly 80 million unique TCR sequences made up an early release that covered 500 to 650 HLA-typed donors. Of the roughly 410 genotyped donors, roughly 76% were placed in the genetic ancestry cluster associated with self-reported Caucasian donors. The aim of the study was to test whether cataloging public T cell receptors could identify signatures of past pathogen exposure. Using immunosequencing, the study profiled T cell repertoires from 640 or so subjects and related those repertoires to cytomegalovirus serostatus. A separate validation cohort of about 110 different subjects was used in addition to the roughly 670-subject first cohort. To predict cytomegalovirus infection status, the study brought together high-throughput TCR immunosequencing, statistical association of individual TCRs with disease status, and machine learning. A later analysis re-analyzed previously published TCR beta repertoires from about 730 donors and added high-resolution HLA genotyping to study TCR occurrence patterns. Rather than drawing on any new phenotypic data, the later analysis identified candidate immune exposures from TCR beta sequences and the way those sequences occurred across donors. An earlier analysis of approximately 640 of the donors applied high-throughput TCR beta sequencing to assess whether each TCR beta V gene segment acted as functional or pseudogenic. Alongside the repertoire data, information on donor age, sex, ethnicity and CMV serostatus was compiled. Genome-wide SNP genotypes for about three fifths of the roughly 670 donors were used in a later genetic analysis, which treated that subset as a discovery cohort. Every discovery cohort repertoire had been produced on one sequencing platform. Both class I and class II loci were covered by HLA typing, at four-digit resolution. Typing coverage varied by locus: 629-630 donors for A, B, C, DRB1 and DQB1; more than 500 for DQA1; about 570 for DPA1; around 490 for DPB1. About 5 DR-DQ haplotypes were handled as single units for association and clustering, since linkage in the cohort was strong. Across around 400 genotyped donors of the cohort, an average of about 240,000 unique TCR beta nucleotide sequences per donor were sequenced, and roughly a sixth of those sequences were non-productive.

Library preparation was by the immunoSEQ multiplex PCR assay. For the multiplex PCR, a mixture combining 60 forward primers for TCR Vbeta segments and 13 reverse primers for TCR Jbeta segments was used. The CDR3 region of rearranged TCR beta genes was amplified from genomic DNA with a multiplex PCR assay. Amplified TCR beta libraries were sequenced as 87-base-pair reads on the Illumina HiSeq System. The original pipeline was this. Across the 700 or so repertoires, a later analysis counted roughly 77 million unique TCR beta chains, around 11 million of which were shared by at least two donors. Raw reads were error-corrected and collapsed into unique sequences with a nearest-neighbor algorithm that merged closely related sequences to remove PCR and sequencing errors. Alignment of CDR3 sequences to IMGT reference sequences was used to assign V, D and J gene segments. For a sequence to be retained, a match of at least six nucleotides was required to both a V gene segment and a J gene segment. Rearrangements were called productive when the CDR3 lacked stop codons and stayed in frame with V and J; all others were non-productive. Following IMGT convention, CDR3 was defined as the stretch from the second conserved V-encoded cysteine to the conserved J-encoded phenylalanine. The earlier analysis of about 590 of the donors excluded sequences that lacked an unambiguous match to a single V gene segment. In an earlier analysis of approximately 590 of the donors, V segments were called functional above 56.7% productive rearrangements and were called segregating when the between-donor standard deviation exceeded 5%. A statistical classification framework was developed to diagnose cytomegalovirus status using the catalog of TCR beta chain sequences. A later analysis assigned V and J genes by comparing TCR nucleotide sequences with IMGT/GENE-DB human TR gene sequences. The TCRdist pipeline was used in a later analysis to assign CDR3 sequences and most-parsimonious VDJ recombination scenarios. In a later analysis, each TCR beta chain was defined by its CDR3 amino acid sequence together with its V-gene family, and reads lacking a unique V-gene family were excluded. A later analysis removed several hundred highly shared, low-generation-probability nucleotide sequences to deal with suspected cross-contamination and a sequencing artifact. For each public chain, a later analysis derived a clonal expansion index from normalized ranks of inferred template counts within each repertoire. Generation probabilities in a later analysis came from a VDJ recombination model fitted to out-of-frame rearrangements, and those results were checked against IGoR. A later analysis scored TCR-TCR, TCR-HLA and TCR-CMV co-occurrence with hypergeometric tests, applying a repertoire-size bias correction to TCR pairs. A later analysis estimated false discovery rates by permuting HLA or CMV assignments 20 times. A later analysis grouped co-occurring TCRs with DBSCAN, adding TCRdist sequence similarity when clustering within HLA-allele-positive subsets. Repertoires with fewer than 30,000 or more than 120,000 public chains, plus five repertoires with anomalous nucleotide sharing, were excluded from co-occurrence clustering. Imported from immuneACCESS, the table was reduced by TCRdb to in-frame sequences with V and J called. These copies leave out some clones; in studies compared against another copy, an unresolved V gene accounts for under half, and the cause of the remainder is not known. V and J calls and clone size are as listed in that table; D and trimming were resolved from the DNA. The sample table contains fewer than 130,000 clones; only one count was recorded for less than 75% of them. The ten top clones hold roughly 11% of the sample.

Overall results and qualifications from the work: The cohort was sequenced for TCR beta chains only, and without alpha or paired-chain data the features that could be detected were limited. Three of the identified cytomegalovirus-associated TCR beta chains were confirmed in vitro to be specific for cytomegalovirus antigens. Because some donors lacked HLA typing at each locus, the association tests relied only on the typed subset. Cytomegalovirus status was reported to be diagnosed by the classifier with high specificity and sensitivity in both the original and validation cohorts. The 87-base-pair reads could not distinguish some IMGT-functional V segments, including TRBV6-2 and TRBV6-3, so those segments were excluded. The authors suggested that the approach could potentially be generalized to other disease states and immunological phenotypes. For the cohort, immune exposure information was limited to CMV serostatus. Linkage disequilibrium might explain the correlated functional status among segregating V segments, but an unknown experimental factor could not be excluded. Most CMV-associated TCR beta chains appeared to be HLA-restricted in a later analysis, and the HLA associations seemed to be driven largely by CMV exposure. Broadly in line with IMGT annotations, most TCR beta V segments showed up in productive rearrangements about 90% or about 30% of the time in an earlier analysis of around 600 of the donors. Roughly uniform sequencing depth across donors was assumed in presence/absence analyses, although this assumption may not hold. In a later analysis, HLA-associated TCR beta chains showed more clonal expansion and lower generation probabilities than non-associated chains that were equally common. In a later genetic analysis, fewer N-insertions in productive TCRs were reported among donors in an Asian-associated ancestry cluster than the approximately 630-donor mean. An association between a missense DCLRE1C variant and V-gene and J-gene trimming of TCR beta chains was found in a later genetic analysis and replicated in an independent cohort. A total of 150 to 200 TCR beta chains were listed by the study as associated with cytomegalovirus. In a later analysis, TCR association rates were found to vary across HLA loci, with the most associated TCRs seen for DRB1 alleles and the fewest for HLA-C alleles. In a later analysis, 15,000 to 20,000 TCR beta sequences were associated with specific HLA alleles at a false discovery rate of 0.05. The sequencing pipeline was judged likely to have produced a cluster of highly shared sequence variants as a technical artifact. Several of the top co-occurrence clusters appeared to be linked to parvovirus B19, influenza, CMV and Epstein-Barr virus, according to a later analysis. Most TCR sequences were observed very rarely across donors, whereas some public TCRs were present in many individuals. A further reported finding was that TCR beta sequences accurately predicted the HLA-A and HLA-B alleles for most subjects in the first cohort. When HLA alleles, especially DR and DQ, strongly co-occurred, attributing TCR associations to individual alleles was difficult. The earlier analysis of a few hundred of the donors excluded around 17 rarely observed V segments, including chromosome 9 orphons, because counts were too low.

The germline V gene specifies SGHTA as CDR1 and FQGNSA as CDR2. For this chain, trimming is 5 bases at the V end and 5 bases at the J end, and the number of junction bases without a gene match is 8. Inclusive of the bounding cysteine and phenylalanine, the CDR3 is 14 residues long. Just the 42-base CDR3 DNA is kept, in frame starting at base 1. The sample comprised PBMCs. The receptor was derived from a middle-aged man in good health and CMV-seropositive. Recombination joined TRBV7-2 with TRBJ2-5, and 7 junction bases match TRBD2. Here the CDR3 is given as CASSLRREGETQYF. The nucleotide sequence is TGTGCCAGCAGCCTCCGCAGGGAGGGGGAGACCCAGTACTTC.